These 10 T cell receptor beta chains were sequenced from one sample in a study of shared clonotypes between healthy human individuals. This table comes from immunoSEQ multiplex PCR, and its TCRdb copy is limited to in-frame clones, with some not included. The sample consists of 2,500,000 or so clones, over 85% of them appearing once. The sample was naive CD4+ T cells from PBMCs. Subset in this sample: CD45RA+ positively selected. Source of these receptors: a man between 18 and 35 years old in good health. Some clones in this sample may be carry-over from other donors' samples.

The count of this clone is one. This chain joins TRBV5-1 and TRBJ2-2; 9 bases align to TRBD1. The CDR3 extends over 14 amino acids. Germline CDR1 is SGHRS and CDR2 is YFSETQ. V gave up 4 bases and J gave up 7 bases; unmatched junction bases: 5. In nucleotides, the CDR3 is TGCGCCAGCAGCCGGGACAGGGAGGACGGGGAGCTGTTTTTT. It is translated as CASSRDREDGELFF. Full variable domain (remainder filled in from reference TRBV5-1 and TRBJ2-2): KAGVTQTPRYLIKTRGQQVTLSCSPISGHRSVSWYQQTPGQGLQFLFEYFSETQRNKGNFPGRFSGRQFSNSRSEMNVSTLELGDSALYLCASSRDREDGELFFGEGSRLTVL.

The V and J genes are TRBV7-3 and TRBJ2-5; 7 nucleotides agree with TRBD2. V shed 0 bases, J shed 0 bases, and the junction held 4 bases outside the gene matches. The CDR3 is 16 residues long. The germline CDR1 and CDR2 sequences are SGHTA and FQGTGA. In DNA form, the CDR3 reads TGTGCCAGCAGCTTAACTAGCGGGTCCTACCAAGAGACCCAGTACTTC. Protein product: CASSLTSGSYQETQYF.

This clone was seen just once. This rearrangement joins TRBV2 to TRBJ1-1; unclear D gene. Between the trimmed V and J ends, which lost 8 bases and 1 base, there was a span of 17 bases. In germline, CDR1 is SNHLY, CDR2 FYNNEI. This CDR3 is 15 amino acids long. The CDR3 DNA reads TGTGCCAGCTCTAGCTTTAACTCAGGGAACACTGAAGCTTTCTTT. This encodes CASSSFNSGNTEAFF.

The rearrangement uses TRBV7-6 and TRBJ2-3; 15 nucleotides agree with TRBD2. The CDR3 covers 16 residues. The V gene's germline CDR1 is SGHVS and CDR2 FNYEAQ. With 4 bases clipped from V and 5 bases from J, the junction kept 4 bases outside the gene matches. The chain's CDR3 is CASSYGLAGGGDTQYF. For the CDR3, the DNA is TGTGCCAGCAGCTATGGACTAGCGGGAGGGGGAGATACGCAGTATTTT.

This chain connects TRBV19 to TRBJ1-2; 7 nucleotides align to TRBD1. The CDR3 has 13 residues. With 4 bases clipped from V and 8 bases from J, the junction kept 7 bases outside the gene matches. Germline-derived CDR1 and CDR2 are LNHDA and SQIVND (reference sequence). CDR3 protein: CASSTGQDWGYTF. CDR3 nucleotides: TGTGCCAGTAGTACAGGACAGGATTGGGGCTACACCTTC.

This chain joins TRBV5-4 and TRBJ2-7; D is unclear. The CDR3 has 18 residues. CDR1 is SGHNT, CDR2 YYREEE, per germline (reference sequence). V was trimmed by 0 bases and J by 6 bases, leaving 25 bases between them. CDR3 protein: CASSLVKGSQKKNLEQYF. For the CDR3, the DNA is TGTGCCAGCAGCTTGGTTAAGGGCAGTCAGAAGAAAAATCTCGAGCAGTACTTC.

A remark on this clone: This specimen includes other DNA sequences encoding the same CDR3. This chain links TRBV18 with TRBJ1-2, with TRBD1 as a possible D gene (5 bases). The germline V and J ends were trimmed by 4 bases and 1 base, with 7 bases remaining between them. Germline-derived CDR1 and CDR2 are KGHSH and LQKENI. This CDR3 has 13 amino acids. DNA of the CDR3: TGTGCCAGCTCACGAGACAGTAACTATGGCTACACCTTC. Translating it yields CASSRDSNYGYTF.

The chain employs TRBV27 and TRBJ2-5; no definite D call. Per the germline V gene, CDR1 is MNHEY and CDR2 is SMNVEV (reference sequence). V lost 4 bases and J lost 1, with 13 bases in between. This CDR3 region has 15 residues. CDR3 region: CASSSQNGPQETQYF. The CDR3, as DNA: TGTGCCAGCAGTTCCCAAAACGGACCCCAAGAGACCCAGTACTTC.

In regard to this clone: The sample holds other DNA sequences that translate to the same CDR3. The chain employs TRBV5-1 and TRBJ2-3; D is undetermined. The germline V gene encodes CDR1 SGHRS and CDR2 YFSETQ. The CDR3 covers 15 residues. The germline V and J ends were trimmed by 0 bases and 0 bases, with 8 bases remaining between them. CDR3 nucleotide sequence: TGCGCCAGCAGCTTGGTTGTATCTAGCACAGATACGCAGTATTTT. Amino acid sequence: CASSLVVSSTDTQYF.

CDR3 bases: TGTGCCAGCAGCACCCGCGGGAGTCCTTCGGGTGGCTACACCTTC. Encoded protein: CASSTRGSPSGGYTF. The chain joins TRBV9 to TRBJ1-2; D call uncertain. Germline CDR1 reads SGDLS; CDR2 reads YYNGEE. V was shortened by 4 bases and J by 7 bases, with 20 bases between the two germline ends. This CDR3 spans 15 amino acids.